The present entry profiles one T cell receptor (beta chain) with its context. The antigen is unknown. The CDR3 is 14 residues long. Germline CDR1 is MNHNY and CDR2 is SVGAGI (reference sequence). The V segment lost 0 bases and the J segment 6 bases; nucleotides outside the gene matches: 5. The data stem from a study of T cell repertoires in cytomegalovirus infection. The wider study: The public TCR beta signatures pointed to both CMV infection and matching HLA type. Study findings and constraints: Cumulative frequency (of public TCR beta family members) identified carriers of CMV plus the relevant HLA.

TCRdb re-analysed the reads in MiXCR, keeping a single row per CDR3 protein. The table has a few hundred thousand distinct CDR3 sequences, roughly 20% seen once. This TCR derives from a human donor in good health (CMV status not recorded). Some clones in this sample may be carry-over from other donors' samples. Input material: PBMCs. The chain combines TRBV6-6 with TRBJ2-7; 7 positions agree with TRBD1. CDR3 nucleotides: TGTGCCAGCAGTTACTCGAGGGACAGTCCCGAGCAGTACTTC. As protein: CASSYSRDSPEQYF.